This T cell receptor beta chain derives from a study of blood T cell repertoires in COVID-19. In the study overall: The United States, Italy and Spain provided the acute and convalescent COVID-19 samples. Sources were T cells, B-cell-depleted T cells, or PBMCs; the material itself was cDNA or gDNA.

CDR1 MNHEY and CDR2 SMNVEV come from the germline V gene (reference sequence). CDR3 length equals 15 residues. The V and J ends lost 3 bases and 4 bases respectively, with 14 bases between them. TCRdb's copy holds only in-frame clones and misses some; the assay was immunoSEQ multiplex PCR. The data hold 180,000 or so clones, with over 75% observed a single time. The gene calls are TRBV27 and TRBJ2-3, with D tentatively TRBD2 (6 bases). The sequencing input was peripheral blood. This receptor was taken from a man aged 50 to 59 who had recovered from COVID-19. DNA of the CDR3: TGTGCCAGCAGTTTTACAGCGGGCCTCCCAGATACGCAGTATTTT. It codes for CASSFTAGLPDTQYF.